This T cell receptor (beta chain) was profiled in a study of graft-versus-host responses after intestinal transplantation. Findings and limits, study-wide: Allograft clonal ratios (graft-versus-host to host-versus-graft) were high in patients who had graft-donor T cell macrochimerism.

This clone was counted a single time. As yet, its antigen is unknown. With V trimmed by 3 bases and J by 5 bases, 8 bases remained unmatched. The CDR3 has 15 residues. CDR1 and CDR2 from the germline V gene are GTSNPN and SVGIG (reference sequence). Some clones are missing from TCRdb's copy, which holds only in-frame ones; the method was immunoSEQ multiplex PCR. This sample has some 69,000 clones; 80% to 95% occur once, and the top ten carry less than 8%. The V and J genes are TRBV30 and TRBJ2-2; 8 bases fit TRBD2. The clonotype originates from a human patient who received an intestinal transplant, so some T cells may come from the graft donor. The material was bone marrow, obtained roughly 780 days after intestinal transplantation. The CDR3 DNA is TGTGCCTGGAGAGAAGCGGGAGTGCGGACCGGGGAGCTGTTTTTT. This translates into CAWREAGVRTGELFF.